One and the same sample provided the 10 T cell receptor beta chains below, sequenced in a study of cytomegalovirus exposure and HLA in healthy donors. The PCR was carried out with 60 Vbeta primers and 13 Jbeta primers. Profiling relied on immunoSEQ multiplex PCR, and the TCRdb table lists in-frame clones only, not all of them. The repertoire has around 130,000 clones, roughly 77% of them found once; the top ten carry 1.6%. Sequencing was done on a sample of PBMCs. The receptors were gathered from a woman younger than 45 in good health and CMV-seronegative.

The chain couples TRBV19 to TRBJ1-5, with 8 positions matching TRBD1. Germline values: CDR1 LNHDA, CDR2 SQIVND (reference sequence). The CDR3 consists of 14 residues. After removal of 7 bases from V and 6 bases from J, the junction contained 8 bases not matched to a gene. CDR3 in amino acids: CASMGRQGAQPQHF. The CDR3 DNA follows: TGTGCCAGTATGGGGAGGCAGGGGGCTCAGCCCCAGCATTTT.

This clone appeared a single time. The CDR3 sequence: CASSLLGANVLTF. The CDR3 nucleotides are TGTGCCAGCAGTCTCCTGGGGGCCAACGTCCTGACTTTC. The chain couples TRBV6-5 to TRBJ2-6; D uncertain. This CDR3 has 13 amino acids. Per the germline V gene, CDR1 is MNHEY and CDR2 is SVGAGI. Deletions cut 5 bases from V and 4 bases from J, with 6 bases between.

The rearrangement joins TRBV11-2 to TRBJ1-1; D remains unclear. Deletions cut 5 bases from V and 3 bases from J, with 19 bases between. The CDR3 length is 16 residues. Germline-derived CDR1 and CDR2 are SGHAT and FQNNGV. CDR3 nucleotides: TGTGCCAGCAGCGCCTCTTTTCTCCCGCGGGACACTGAAGCTTTCTTT. It translates to CASSASFLPRDTEAFF.

V gene TRBV28 combines with J gene TRBJ2-1; TRBD2 aligns across 10 bases. CDR3 size: 14 residues. The germline gives CDR1 MDHEN, CDR2 SYDVKM. Trimming cost V 8 bases and J 4 bases; bases outside gene matches: 5. In DNA form, the CDR3 reads TGTGCCAGCCTGACTAGCGGGCAGTACAATGAGCAGTTCTTC. Translating it yields CASLTSGQYNEQFF. Full variable domain (rest looked up from reference TRBV28 and TRBJ2-1): DVKVTQSSRYLVKRTGEKVFLECVQDMDHENMFWYRQDPGLGLRLIYFSYDVKMKEKGDIPEGYSVSREKKERFSLILESASTNQTSMYLCASLTSGQYNEQFFGPGTRLTVL.

This chain joins TRBV5-6 and TRBJ2-2; 9 bases match TRBD2. CDR3 size: 16 residues. V shed 0 bases, J shed 4 bases, and the junction held 4 bases outside the gene matches. Germline V lookup: CDR1 SGHDT, CDR2 YYEEEE. The CDR3 protein is CASSLGLAVTTGELFF. CDR3 sequence (DNA): TGTGCCAGCAGCTTGGGACTAGCGGTTACCACCGGGGAGCTGTTTTTT.

This clone was found a few times. The chain uses TRBV7-6 and TRBJ2-3; the match to TRBD2 covers 7 bases. This CDR3 contains 14 residues. Trimming removed 5 bases from V and 4 bases from J; junction bases left unmatched: 6. Germline lookup yields CDR1 SGHVS and CDR2 FNYEAQ. CDR3 residues: CASSPGGGADTQYF. The CDR3 region has the DNA TGTGCCAGCAGCCCCGGCGGGGGTGCAGATACGCAGTATTTT. Drawing the rest from reference TRBV7-6 and TRBJ2-3, the complete variable domain is GAGVSQSPRYKVTKRGQDVALRCDPISGHVSLYWYRQALGQGPEFLTYFNYEAQQDKSGLPNDRFSAERPEGSISTLTIQRTEQRDSAMYRCASSPGGGADTQYFGPGTRLTVL.

The CDR3 region has the DNA TGCAGCGTTCTCCCGTTTCGGGAGACCCAGTACTTC. This gives the protein CSVLPFRETQYF. The chain is built from TRBV29-1 and TRBJ2-5; D is uncertain. Looked up from germline, CDR1 is SQVTM and CDR2 is ANQGSEA. Trimming removed 5 bases at V and 5 bases at J, with 12 bases between. This CDR3 comprises 12 residues.

The V and J genes are TRBV7-2 and TRBJ2-1, with TRBD2 identical over 8 bases. Germline CDR1 is SGHTA and CDR2 is FQGNSA. Trimming at V came to 0 bases and at J to 4 bases, leaving 2 bases not matched to a gene. The CDR3 totals 15 residues. In DNA form, the CDR3 reads TGTGCCAGCAGCTTAGCGGGACTAGTTTACAATGAGCAGTTCTTC. Amino acids: CASSLAGLVYNEQFF.

The chain joins TRBV5-4 to TRBJ2-5, with D possibly matching TRBD1 (6 bases). The germline V and J ends were trimmed by 0 bases and 1 base, with 10 bases remaining between them. Germline values: CDR1 SGHNT, CDR2 YYREEE (reference sequence). This CDR3 region has 15 residues. The CDR3, as DNA: TGTGCCAGCAGCTTGGCCGGCAGGGGCCAAGAGACCCAGTACTTC. Residues: CASSLAGRGQETQYF.

The gene calls are TRBV2 and TRBJ2-1; no firm D call. The germline CDR1 and CDR2 sequences are SNHLY and FYNNEI. The V gene lost 1 base and the J gene lost 6 bases, with 7 bases spanning the gap. This CDR3 is 13 amino acids long. CDR3 coding DNA: TGTGCCAGCAGTGAAGTGCGGTTCAATGAGCAGTTCTTC. Amino acid sequence: CASSEVRFNEQFF.